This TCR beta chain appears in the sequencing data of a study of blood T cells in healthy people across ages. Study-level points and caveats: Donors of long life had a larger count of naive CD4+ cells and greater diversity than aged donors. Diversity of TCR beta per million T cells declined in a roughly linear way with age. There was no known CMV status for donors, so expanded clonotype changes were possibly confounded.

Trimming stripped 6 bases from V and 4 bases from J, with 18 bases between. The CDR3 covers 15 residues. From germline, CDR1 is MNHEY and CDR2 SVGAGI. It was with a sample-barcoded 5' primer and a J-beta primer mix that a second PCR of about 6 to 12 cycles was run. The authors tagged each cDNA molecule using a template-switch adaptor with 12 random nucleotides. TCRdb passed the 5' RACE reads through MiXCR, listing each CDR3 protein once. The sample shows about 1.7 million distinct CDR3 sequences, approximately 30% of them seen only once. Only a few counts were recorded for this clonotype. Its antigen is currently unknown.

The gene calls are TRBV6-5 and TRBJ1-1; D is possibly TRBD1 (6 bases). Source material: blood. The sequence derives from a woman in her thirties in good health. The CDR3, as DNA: TGTGCCAGCAGCCACGGGGGCAGGGCCGCCACTGAAGCTTTCTTT. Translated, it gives CASSHGGRAATEAFF.